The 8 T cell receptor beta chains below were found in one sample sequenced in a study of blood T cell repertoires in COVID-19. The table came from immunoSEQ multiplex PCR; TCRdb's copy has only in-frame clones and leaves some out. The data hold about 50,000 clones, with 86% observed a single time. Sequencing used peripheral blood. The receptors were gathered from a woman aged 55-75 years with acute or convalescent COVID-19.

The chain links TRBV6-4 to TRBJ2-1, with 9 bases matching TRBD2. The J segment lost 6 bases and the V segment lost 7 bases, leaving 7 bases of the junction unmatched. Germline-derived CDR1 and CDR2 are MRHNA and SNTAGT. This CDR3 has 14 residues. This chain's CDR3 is CASKRTSVSNEQFF. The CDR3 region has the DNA TGTGCCAGCAAGCGGACTAGCGTTAGCAATGAGCAGTTCTTC.

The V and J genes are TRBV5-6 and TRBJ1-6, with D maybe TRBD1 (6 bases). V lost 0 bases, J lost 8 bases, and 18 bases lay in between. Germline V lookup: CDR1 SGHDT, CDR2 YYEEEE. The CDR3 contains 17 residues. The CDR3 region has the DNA TGTGCCAGCAGCTTGGCCCCCATGGACAGTTATGATTCACCCCTCCACTTT. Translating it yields CASSLAPMDSYDSPLHF. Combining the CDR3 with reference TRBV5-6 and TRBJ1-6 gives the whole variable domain DAGVTQSPTHLIKTRGQQVTLRCSPKSGHDTVSWYQQALGQGPQFIFQYYEEEERQRGNFPDRFSGHQFPNYSSELNVNALLLGDSALYLCASSLAPMDSYDSPLHFGNGTRLTVT.

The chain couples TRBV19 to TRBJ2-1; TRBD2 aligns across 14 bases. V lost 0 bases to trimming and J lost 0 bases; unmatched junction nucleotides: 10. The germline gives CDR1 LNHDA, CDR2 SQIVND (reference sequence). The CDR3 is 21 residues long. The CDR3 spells CASSIENMGLAGVGSYNEQFF. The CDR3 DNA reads TGTGCCAGTAGTATAGAAAATATGGGACTAGCGGGAGTTGGCTCCTACAATGAGCAGTTCTTC.

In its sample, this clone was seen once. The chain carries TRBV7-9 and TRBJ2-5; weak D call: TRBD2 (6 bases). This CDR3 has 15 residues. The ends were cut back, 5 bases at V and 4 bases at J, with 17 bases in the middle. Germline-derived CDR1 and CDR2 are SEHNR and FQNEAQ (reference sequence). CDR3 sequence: CASSPRAGTGETQYF. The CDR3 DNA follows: TGTGCCAGCAGCCCCCGAGCGGGCACAGGAGAGACCCAGTACTTC.

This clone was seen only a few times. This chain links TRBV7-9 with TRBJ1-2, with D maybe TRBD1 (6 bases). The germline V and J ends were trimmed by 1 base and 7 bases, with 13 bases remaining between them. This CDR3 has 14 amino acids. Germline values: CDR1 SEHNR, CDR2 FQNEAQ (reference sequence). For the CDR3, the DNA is TGTGCCAGCAGCTTAGGCAGGGGCTCCCGTGGCTACACCTTC. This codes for CASSLGRGSRGYTF.

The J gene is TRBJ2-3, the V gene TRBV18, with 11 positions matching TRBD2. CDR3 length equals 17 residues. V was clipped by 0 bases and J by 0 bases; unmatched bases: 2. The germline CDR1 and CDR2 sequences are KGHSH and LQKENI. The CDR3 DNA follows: TGTGCCAGCTCACCACCCAGGACTAGCGGGAGCACAGATACGCAGTATTTT. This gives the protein CASSPPRTSGSTDTQYF.

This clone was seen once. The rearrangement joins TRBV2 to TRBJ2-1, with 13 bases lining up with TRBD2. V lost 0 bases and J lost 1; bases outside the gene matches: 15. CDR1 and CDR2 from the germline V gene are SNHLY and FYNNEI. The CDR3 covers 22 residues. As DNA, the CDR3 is TGTGCCAGCAGTGAAGCGCTTCGCACTAGCGGGAGGGCCTGGGGGTCCTACAATGAGCAGTTCTTC. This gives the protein CASSEALRTSGRAWGSYNEQFF.

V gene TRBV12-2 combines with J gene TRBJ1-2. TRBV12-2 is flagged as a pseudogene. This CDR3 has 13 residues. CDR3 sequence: CASRPGGNYGYTF. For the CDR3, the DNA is TGTGCAAGTCGCCCCGGGGGGAACTATGGCTACACCTTC.